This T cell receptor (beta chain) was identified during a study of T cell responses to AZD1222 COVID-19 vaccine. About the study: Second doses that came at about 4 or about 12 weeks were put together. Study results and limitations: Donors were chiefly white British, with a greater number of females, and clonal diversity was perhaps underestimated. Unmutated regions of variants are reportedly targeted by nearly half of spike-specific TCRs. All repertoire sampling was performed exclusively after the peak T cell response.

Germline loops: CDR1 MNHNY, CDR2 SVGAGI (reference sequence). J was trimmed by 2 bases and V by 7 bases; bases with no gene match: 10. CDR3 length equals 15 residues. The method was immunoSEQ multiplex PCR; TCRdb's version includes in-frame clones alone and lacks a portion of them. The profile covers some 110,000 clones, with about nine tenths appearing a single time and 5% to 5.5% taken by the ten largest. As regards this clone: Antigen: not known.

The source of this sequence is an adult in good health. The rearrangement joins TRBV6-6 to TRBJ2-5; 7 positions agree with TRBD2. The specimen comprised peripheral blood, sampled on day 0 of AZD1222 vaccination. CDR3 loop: CASTLAAGLQETQYF. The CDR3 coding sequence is TGTGCCAGCACTCTAGCAGCGGGGCTTCAAGAGACCCAGTACTTC.